The clone carrying this T cell receptor beta chain was observed at least ten times. The antigen is undetermined. cDNA molecules, individually, were tagged with unique molecular identifiers. TCRdb re-analysed the 5' RACE reads in MiXCR, keeping a single row per CDR3 protein. This sample carries tens of thousands of distinct CDR3 sequences, 4% to 5.5% of them seen once, and the ten largest clones take around 5.2%. The CDR3 loop spans 14 amino acids. Trimming took 4 bases from V and 4 from J; bases not matched to a gene: 7. Germline CDR1 reads SQVTM; CDR2 reads ANQGSEA. These data originate in a study of early T cells in non-severe SARS-CoV-2 infection. The overall study: Chains from this unsorted whole-blood bulk RNA could not be paired. General study findings and limits: A preference for anti-spike CD8 responses marked VDJdb matching, which missed private and CD4 specificities.

The chain employs TRBV29-1 and TRBJ1-1, with 9 bases that match TRBD1. Sequencing used whole blood. The TCR sequence derives from an adult who was a healthcare worker with PCR-confirmed SARS-CoV-2 infection or an uninfected control (not recorded which). As DNA, the CDR3 is TGCAGCGTTGGAAGGGACAGGGACAGCACTGAAGCTTTCTTT. Translating gives CSVGRDRDSTEAFF.